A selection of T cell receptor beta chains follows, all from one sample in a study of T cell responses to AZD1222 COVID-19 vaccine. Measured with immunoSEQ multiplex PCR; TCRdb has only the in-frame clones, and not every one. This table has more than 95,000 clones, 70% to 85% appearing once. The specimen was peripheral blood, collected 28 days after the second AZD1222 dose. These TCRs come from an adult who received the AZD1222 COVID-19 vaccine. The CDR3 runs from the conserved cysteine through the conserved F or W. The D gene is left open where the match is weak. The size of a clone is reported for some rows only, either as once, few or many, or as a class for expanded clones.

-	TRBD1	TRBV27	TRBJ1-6	CASRLTGVNNSPLHF	TGTGCCAGCAGGTTGACAGGGGTAAATAATTCACCCCTCCACTTT
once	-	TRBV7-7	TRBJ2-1	CASSYARGGTEFF	TGTGCTAGCAGCTACGCAAGGGGGGGCACGGAGTTCTTC
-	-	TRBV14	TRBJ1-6	CASSLGGLYSYNSPLHF	TGTGCCAGCAGCCTCGGAGGTCTCTACTCCTATAATTCACCCCTCCACTTT
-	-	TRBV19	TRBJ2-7	CASSTETRQSSYEQYF	TGTGCCAGTAGTACAGAAACTAGACAGAGCTCCTACGAGCAGTACTTC
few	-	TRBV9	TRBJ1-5	CASSPEGGELQPQHF	TGTGCCAGCAGCCCGGAGGGGGGCGAGTTACAGCCCCAGCATTTT
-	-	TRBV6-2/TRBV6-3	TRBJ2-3	CASSWLQNGDTQYF	TGTGCCAGCAGTTGGTTACAGAATGGGGATACGCAGTATTTT
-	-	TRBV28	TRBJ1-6	CASVTVTDSPLHF	TGTGCCAGCGTCACAGTGACCGACTCACCCCTCCACTTT
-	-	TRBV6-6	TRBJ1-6	CASSGGSYNSPLHF	TGTGCCAGCTCTGGCGGATCCTATAATTCACCCCTCCACTTT
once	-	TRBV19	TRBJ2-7	CASSLRVFYEQYF	TGTGCCAGTAGTTTACGGGTGTTCTACGAGCAGTACTTC
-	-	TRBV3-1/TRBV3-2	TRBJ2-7	CASSQLGQFPYEQYF	TGTGCCAGCAGCCAATTAGGGCAGTTCCCCTACGAGCAGTACTTC
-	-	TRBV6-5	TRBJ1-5	CASRSLGGRNQPQHF	TGTGCCAGCAGATCCCTCGGAGGGCGCAATCAGCCCCAGCATTTT
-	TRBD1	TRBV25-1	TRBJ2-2	CASSEARGRNTGELFF	TGTGCCAGCAGTGAAGCTAGGGGGCGAAACACCGGGGAGCTGTTTTTT
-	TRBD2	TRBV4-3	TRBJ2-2	CASSQDSGGALPGELFF	TGCGCCAGCAGCCAAGATAGCGGGGGGGCTTTACCCGGGGAGCTGTTTTTT
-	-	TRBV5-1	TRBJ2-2	CASSSDGSRGSGELFF	TGCGCCAGCAGCTCAGATGGGAGTAGGGGGTCCGGGGAGCTGTTTTTT
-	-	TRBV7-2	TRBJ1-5	CASSFTGLQNQPQHF	TGTGCCAGCAGTTTTACCGGGTTGCAAAATCAGCCCCAGCATTTT
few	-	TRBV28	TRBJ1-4	CASWFREKLFF	TGTGCCAGCTGGTTTCGTGAAAAACTGTTTTTT
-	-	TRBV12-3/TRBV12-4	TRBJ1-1	CASREGRTVEAFF	TGTGCCAGCAGGGAAGGACGGACCGTAGAAGCTTTCTTT
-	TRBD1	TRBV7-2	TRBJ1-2	CASNSDRGNYGYTF	TGTGCCAGCAACTCGGACAGGGGCAACTATGGCTACACCTTC
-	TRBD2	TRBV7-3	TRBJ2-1	CASSPEGTSGGAIF	TGTGCCAGCAGCCCCGAAGGGACTAGCGGGGGGGCGATCTTC
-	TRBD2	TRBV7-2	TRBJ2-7	CASSMTSGGYEQYF	TGTGCCAGCAGCATGACTAGCGGGGGGTACGAGCAGTACTTC
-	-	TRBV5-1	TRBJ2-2	CASSSQVNTGELFF	TGCGCCAGCAGCTCCCAGGTGAACACCGGGGAGCTGTTTTTT
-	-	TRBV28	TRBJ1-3	CASTRGSGNTIYF	TGTGCCAGCACGCGGGGCTCTGGAAACACCATATATTTT
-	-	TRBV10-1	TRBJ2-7	CASSGSTGAIYEQYF	TGCGCCAGCAGTGGGTCCACTGGTGCCATCTACGAGCAGTACTTC
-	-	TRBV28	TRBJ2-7	CASSLRGREQYF	TGTGCCAGCAGTTTGAGAGGTCGCGAGCAGTACTTC
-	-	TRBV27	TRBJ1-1	CASSFYQTWGRTEAFF	TGTGCCAGCAGTTTTTATCAGACTTGGGGACGAACTGAAGCTTTCTTT